The present T cell receptor (beta chain) was sequenced within a study of ipilimumab plus nivolumab after autologous stem cell transplantation. TCRdb's copy holds only in-frame clones and misses some; the assay was immunoSEQ multiplex PCR. This table has around 17,000 clones, 71% appearing once. The sample in question was PBMCs, obtained in a trial of ipilimumab plus nivolumab as post-transplant consolidation. The receptor comes from a male donor with diffuse large B-cell lymphoma.

Written as DNA, the CDR3 is TGTGCCATCAGTGAGTCGAGGGGGACAGGGTATGAATATGGCTACACCTTC. The encoded protein is CAISESRGTGYEYGYTF. V usage is TRBV10-3 and J usage is TRBJ1-2; 9 nucleotides agree with TRBD1. J lost 5 bases, V lost 0 bases, and 10 bases had no gene match. The length of the CDR3 is 17 residues. Looked up from germline, CDR1 is ENHRY and CDR2 is SYGVKD.